This passage covers 17 T cell receptor beta chains from one sample sequenced in a study of blood T cell repertoires in COVID-19. Using immunoSEQ multiplex PCR, the repertoire was profiled, and TCRdb retains in-frame clones only, with some absent. The sample yields 350,000 to 500,000 clones, approximately 91% seen once. Sequences were obtained from PBMCs or T cells enriched from blood (not recorded which). The source is a woman aged 18-30 years who had been exposed to COVID-19.

The genes are TRBV19 and TRBJ1-2; D not resolved. Germline V gene sequence: CDR1 LNHDA, CDR2 SQIVND (reference sequence). V dropped 4 bases and J dropped 2 bases, with 14 bases sitting between them. The CDR3 runs 15 residues. Here the CDR3 DNA reads TGTGCCAGTAGTAAATTCGAGCGGGCGAACTATGGCTACACCTTC. Protein product: CASSKFERANYGYTF.

The chain has TRBV5-4 and TRBJ2-7, with 9 bases fitting TRBD1. The CDR3 has 14 amino acids. Germline lookup yields CDR1 SGHNT and CDR2 YYREEE (reference sequence). V shed 4 bases and J 3 bases; nucleotides not matched to a gene: 5. The chain's CDR3 is CASSTWDRDYEQYF. The CDR3 coding sequence is TGTGCCAGCAGCACCTGGGACAGGGACTACGAGCAGTACTTC.

The chain links TRBV18 to TRBJ1-4; weak D call: TRBD1 (5 bases). The V end was cut by 4 bases, the J end by 2 bases, with 11 bases between. Germline V gene sequence: CDR1 KGHSH, CDR2 LQKENI. The CDR3 runs 15 residues. CDR3 coding DNA: TGTGCCAGCTCACAAGACAGATTTACTAATGAAAAACTGTTTTTT. Translation gives CASSQDRFTNEKLFF.

This chain uses TRBV11-1 with TRBJ2-2; 12 bases are shared with TRBD2. This CDR3 contains 16 residues. V shed 5 bases and J 4 bases; nucleotides not matched to a gene: 5. Looked up from germline, CDR1 is SGHAT and CDR2 is FQDESV (reference sequence). CDR3 coding DNA: TGTGCCAGCAGCACAACTAGCGGGGGGTCCACCGGGGAGCTGTTTTTT. Translation: CASSTTSGGSTGELFF.

The chain couples TRBV5-4 to TRBJ2-1; the D gene is possibly TRBD2 (6 bases). Looked up from germline, CDR1 is SGHNT and CDR2 is YYREEE (reference sequence). There are 11 residues in the CDR3. V was trimmed by 1 base and J by 10 bases, leaving 6 bases between them. The CDR3 sequence is CASSLTSEQFF. CDR3 DNA sequence: TGTGCCAGCAGCTTGACTAGCGAGCAGTTCTTC.

This clone has just one count. The CDR3 spells CATSRGQGLWGYTF. The CDR3 DNA sequence: TGTGCCACCAGCAGAGGACAGGGTTTGTGGGGCTACACCTTC. The chain carries TRBV15 and TRBJ1-2; 7 bases are a match to TRBD1. The CDR3 spans 14 residues. After removal of 1 base from V and 8 bases from J, the junction contained 7 bases not matched to a gene. Germline values: CDR1 LNHNV, CDR2 YYDKDF (reference sequence).

This clone was seen just once. The chain recombines TRBV15 with TRBJ1-1, with D uncertain. Deletions cut 8 bases from V and 4 bases from J, with 14 bases between. Germline-derived CDR1 and CDR2 are LNHNV and YYDKDF (reference sequence). This CDR3 region has 13 residues. CDR3 sequence: CATRFDFRTEAFF. CDR3 sequence (DNA): TGTGCCACCCGGTTCGATTTTCGCACTGAAGCTTTCTTT.

V gene TRBV4-1 combines with J gene TRBJ2-1; 9 bases agree with TRBD1. This CDR3 is built from 17 residues. CDR1 and CDR2 (germline): MGHRA, YSYEKL. The trim removed 4 bases at V and 2 bases at J, leaving 9 bases unmatched. CDR3 DNA sequence: TGCGCCAGCAGCCTAGTCTTGGACAGGGGAACCTACAATGAGCAGTTCTTC. Protein sequence: CASSLVLDRGTYNEQFF.

This clone was found once. J is TRBJ2-3 and V is TRBV9, with D perhaps TRBD1 (6 bases). The CDR3 length is 14 residues. Trimming took 2 bases from V and 3 from J, leaving 10 bases between them. Germline V gene data show CDR1 as SGDLS and CDR2 as YYNGEE. For the CDR3, the DNA is TGTGCCAGCAGCGTCCGACAGGTTACAGATACGCAGTATTTT. This sequence encodes CASSVRQVTDTQYF.

This clone was detected only a few times. V is TRBV29-1 and J is TRBJ1-2; D gene ambiguous. V lost 6 bases, J lost 2 bases, and 13 bases lay in between. CDR3 size: 13 residues. In germline, CDR1 is SQVTM, CDR2 ANQGSEA. For the CDR3, the DNA is TGCAGCGTCCTGCCGACTACAAACTATGGCTACACCTTC. Encoded protein: CSVLPTTNYGYTF.

This chain uses TRBV28 with TRBJ2-3; 14 bases align to TRBD2. The CDR3 contains 17 residues. Germline values: CDR1 MDHEN, CDR2 SYDVKM. J gave up 4 bases and V 2 bases, and 5 bases lay outside the gene matches. Here the CDR3 reads CASSLAGLAGAADTQYF. The CDR3 DNA reads as TGTGCCAGCAGTTTAGCGGGACTAGCGGGAGCTGCAGATACGCAGTATTTT.

The CDR3: CASGRTFVYDGYTF. The CDR3 DNA reads as TGTGCCAGTGGAAGGACTTTTGTTTACGATGGCTACACCTTC. The V call is TRBV19, the J call TRBJ1-2, with unresolved D. This CDR3 region has 14 residues. Germline loops: CDR1 LNHDA, CDR2 SQIVND (reference sequence). Trimming took 8 bases from V and 6 from J, leaving 19 bases between them.

The chain uses TRBV7-8 and TRBJ2-7; TRBD2 aligns across 8 bases. CDR3 length equals 16 residues. The junction had 10 bases not matched to a gene; V was cut back by 0 bases and J by 6 bases. The V gene's germline CDR1 is SGHVS and CDR2 FQNEAQ. This CDR3 reads CASSLAGAGGPAEQYF. The CDR3 DNA reads TGTGCCAGCAGCTTAGCGGGCGCGGGGGGCCCCGCCGAGCAGTACTTC.

CDR3 sequence: CASSSPWGGRHTEAFF. The CDR3 DNA sequence: TGTGCCAGCAGTTCCCCTTGGGGAGGGAGGCACACTGAAGCTTTCTTT. This rearrangement joins TRBV27 to TRBJ1-1; D is ambiguous. Germline CDR1 and CDR2: MNHEY and SMNVEV (reference sequence). The CDR3 spans 16 residues. The V and J ends lost 4 bases and 3 bases respectively, with 18 bases between them.

This clone was seen a single time. The chain combines TRBV27 with TRBJ2-4; 10 positions match TRBD1. CDR3 length: 12 residues. Germline loops: CDR1 MNHEY, CDR2 SMNVEV (reference sequence). V shed 3 bases, J shed 15 bases, and the junction held 5 bases outside the gene matches. The CDR3 loop reads CASSFRDRGLYF. The CDR3, as DNA: TGTGCCAGCAGTTTCCGGGACAGGGGTCTGTACTTC.

The rearrangement links TRBV27 to TRBJ2-7, with TRBD2 as a possible D gene (6 bases). Trimming pared 10 bases from V and 5 bases from J, leaving 30 bases between. Germline V gives CDR1 MNHEY, CDR2 SMNVEV (reference sequence). The CDR3 has 17 amino acids. DNA of the CDR3: TGTGCCACCGTAACCCAAGAGCTAGGTCCGGGAGTCCACGAGCAGTACTTC. Translation: CATVTQELGPGVHEQYF.

The gene calls are TRBV5-1 and TRBJ2-1; 11 positions match TRBD2. The CDR3 covers 15 residues. Germline V gene lookup returns CDR1 SGHRS and CDR2 YFSETQ. Losses at the gene ends were 4 bases for V and 6 bases for J; bases not matched to a gene: 6. Here the CDR3 DNA reads TGCGCCAGCAGCATACTAGCGGGAGTAAGCAATGAGCAGTTCTTC. This codes for CASSILAGVSNEQFF.